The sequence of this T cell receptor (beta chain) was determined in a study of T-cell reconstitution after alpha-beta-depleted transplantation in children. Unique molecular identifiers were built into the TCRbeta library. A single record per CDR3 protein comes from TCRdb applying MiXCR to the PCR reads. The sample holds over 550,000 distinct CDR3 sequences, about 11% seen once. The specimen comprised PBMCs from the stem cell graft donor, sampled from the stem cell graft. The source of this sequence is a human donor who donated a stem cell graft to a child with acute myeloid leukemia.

The CDR3 DNA sequence: TGTGCCAGCAGAGACGGCTATAATTCACCCCTCCACTTT. It codes for CASRDGYNSPLHF. The rearrangement uses TRBV2 and TRBJ1-6; no clear D. The V gene lost 6 bases and the J gene lost 3 bases, with 6 bases spanning the gap. The CDR3 runs 13 residues. Germline CDR1 SNHLY, CDR2 FYNNEI.